A selection of T cell receptor beta chains follows, all from one sample in a study of blood T cell repertoires in COVID-19. Some clones are missing from TCRdb's copy, which holds only in-frame ones; the method was immunoSEQ multiplex PCR. The sample lists under 200,000 clones; approximately 85% were seen once. Sequenced: peripheral blood. The receptors stem from a woman aged 80 or over with acute or convalescent COVID-19. CDR3s include the opening cysteine and the closing phenylalanine or tryptophan. The D gene is left open where the match is weak. Some rows mark clone size as missing; the rest say once, few, many or name a class of expanded clone.

d_call,clone_size,v_call,j_call,cdr3_nt,cdr3_aa
NA,few,TRBV6-5,TRBJ1-2,TGTGCCAGCAGTTACGGCCATAACTATGGCTACACCTTC,CASSYGHNYGYTF
TRBD1,once,TRBV9,TRBJ2-4,TGTGCCAGCAGCGCCGGGACAGGGCGAACGAAAACAAACAAAAACATTCAGTACTTC,CASSAGTGRTKTNKNIQYF
TRBD1,NA,TRBV4-3,TRBJ1-4,TGCGCCAGCAGCCAAGCGATAGGGGGCTCAACTAATGAAAAACTGTTTTTT,CASSQAIGGSTNEKLFF
NA,NA,TRBV18,TRBJ2-7,TGTGCCAGCTCACCGGACAGAACCTACGAGCAGTACTTC,CASSPDRTYEQYF
TRBD1,NA,TRBV7-9,TRBJ2-7,TGTGCCAGCAGCCTTCGGGACAGCTCCACCACGGAGCAGTACTTC,CASSLRDSSTTEQYF
NA,NA,TRBV10-2,TRBJ1-2,TGCGCCAGTATGGGACACCAAATTCTCTATGGCTACACCTTC,CASMGHQILYGYTF
NA,NA,TRBV7-9,TRBJ1-2,TGTGCCAGCAGCTTAAACCCGGAGCAGTATGGCTACACCTTC,CASSLNPEQYGYTF
TRBD2,NA,TRBV11-2,TRBJ2-5,TGTGCCAGCATTAATGTCGCGGGAGGGACAGAGACCCAGTACTTC,CASINVAGGTETQYF
TRBD1,NA,TRBV5-1,TRBJ2-1,TGCGCCAGCAGCCTCACAGGGGACGTCTACAATGAGCAGTTCTTC,CASSLTGDVYNEQFF
NA,once,TRBV28,TRBJ2-5,TGTGCCAGCAGTTTCCCAGGGTTGGAGACCCAGTACTTC,CASSFPGLETQYF
NA,NA,TRBV28,TRBJ2-1,TGTGCCAGCAGTACGTGGACTACACACTACAATGAGCAGTTCTTC,CASSTWTTHYNEQFF
TRBD1,NA,TRBV10-3,TRBJ2-7,TGTGCCATCAGTGGGACAGGGACCGAGCAGTACTTC,CAISGTGTEQYF
NA,NA,TRBV18,TRBJ1-6,TGTGCCAGCTCACTCCTCGGCCCAACAGGGCGCAATAATTCACCCCTCCACTTT,CASSLLGPTGRNNSPLHF
TRBD1,NA,TRBV4-3,TRBJ2-1,TGCGCCAGCAGCCAAGAGGGACAGGGGGGCACCTACAATGAGCAGTTCTTC,CASSQEGQGGTYNEQFF
NA,NA,TRBV6-6,TRBJ2-1,TGTGCCAGCAGTGTGACAGGATCCTACAATGAGCAGTTCTTC,CASSVTGSYNEQFF
NA,NA,TRBV5-1,TRBJ1-2,TGCGCCAGCAGCTTGGGTTCCCATAACTATGGCTACACCTTC,CASSLGSHNYGYTF
TRBD1,NA,TRBV5-1,TRBJ1-3,TGCGCCAGCAGCTTGGCGGGACAGGGGATTGTATCTGGAAACACCATATATTTT,CASSLAGQGIVSGNTIYF
NA,NA,TRBV29-1,TRBJ1-1,TGCAGCGTGAACAGGGTGGGGACTGAAGCTTTCTTT,CSVNRVGTEAFF
NA,NA,TRBV7-2,TRBJ2-2,TGTGCCAGCAGCTTAGTTTACAGGGATTTGGGGGAGCTGTTTTTT,CASSLVYRDLGELFF
TRBD1,NA,TRBV19,TRBJ1-1,TGTGCCAGTAGTAGGACAGGGGGCATCCACTTGAACACTGAAGCTTTCTTT,CASSRTGGIHLNTEAFF
NA,NA,TRBV28,TRBJ2-7,TGTGCCAGCAGCAGCCTGGAGGGCTACGAGCAGTACTTC,CASSSLEGYEQYF
TRBD2,NA,TRBV7-2,TRBJ2-6,TGTGCCAGCAGCTTATTTCCAGCGGGAGGATTTGGGGCCAACGTCCTGACTTTC,CASSLFPAGGFGANVLTF
NA,NA,TRBV5-1,TRBJ2-5,TGCGCCAGCAGCTTGGTGCAGGGTAGGGGAGAGACCCAGTACTTC,CASSLVQGRGETQYF
NA,few,TRBV6-4,TRBJ2-5,TGTGCCAGCAGTCCGGAGGGAGAGACCCAGTACTTC,CASSPEGETQYF
TRBD1,once,TRBV20-1,TRBJ1-1,TGCAGTGCTAGTGGGCAGGGGGCATCGGGGGAAGCTTTCTTT,CSASGQGASGEAFF
NA,NA,TRBV3-1/TRBV3-2,TRBJ1-5,TGTGCCAGCAGCCAAGAGAAGGGGGACAATCAGCCCCAGCATTTT,CASSQEKGDNQPQHF
NA,NA,TRBV7-2,TRBJ2-7,TGTGCCAGCAGCTTAGGGACAGCCTCCTCCTACGAGCAGTACTTC,CASSLGTASSYEQYF
TRBD1,NA,TRBV28,TRBJ1-6,TGTGCCAGCAGCCTGACAGGGGTAGGTTCACCCCTCCACTTT,CASSLTGVGSPLHF
NA,NA,TRBV15,TRBJ1-5,TGTGCCACCAGCAGAGGAGGAACTAGCAATCAGCCCCAGCATTTT,CATSRGGTSNQPQHF
TRBD1,NA,TRBV23-1,TRBJ2-5,TGCGCCAGCGCGCCCGACGGGACAGGGGGAATAGGAGAGACCCAGTACTTC,CASAPDGTGGIGETQYF
NA,NA,TRBV18,TRBJ2-5,TGTGCCAGCTCACCACAGGGGTTACGGGAGACCCAGTACTTC,CASSPQGLRETQYF
TRBD1,NA,TRBV7-9,TRBJ1-1,TGTGCCAGCAGTCCCGTCGACAGGGACGCTTTCTTT,CASSPVDRDAFF
NA,NA,TRBV7-9,TRBJ1-1,TGTGCCAGCAGCTACCCCGGGGGAAGGAAAGATGAAGCTTTCTTT,CASSYPGGRKDEAFF
NA,NA,TRBV18,TRBJ1-6,TGTGCCAGCTCCCCAACCCCCGACAAATCACCCCTCCACTTT,CASSPTPDKSPLHF
TRBD2,NA,TRBV7-2,TRBJ2-7,TGTGCCAGCAGCTTACTAGCGGGAGACGAGCAGTACTTC,CASSLLAGDEQYF